One and the same sample provided the 11 T cell receptor beta chains below, sequenced in a study of control samples from healthy donors and cancer patients. Only in-frame clones appear in the TCRdb table, and some are missing; sequencing was by immunoSEQ multiplex PCR. The table shows about 160,000 clones, with approximately 96% occurring only once. Source material: blood. Source of these receptors: a woman aged 40 to 55 in good health.

V and J are TRBV2 and TRBJ1-4; TRBD1 might be the D (5 bases). CDR3 length: 16 residues. Trimming shortened V by 3 bases and J by 0 bases, and 11 bases separated the two germline ends. Per germline, CDR1 SNHLY and CDR2 FYNNEI. The CDR3 loop is CASSERQYATNEKLFF. The CDR3, as DNA: TGTGCCAGCAGTGAGAGACAGTATGCAACTAATGAAAAACTGTTTTTT.

The V call is TRBV3-1 (or the pseudogene TRBV3-2), the J call TRBJ1-1, with 8 bases matching TRBD1. Germline-derived CDR1 and CDR2 are LGHDT and YNNKEL (reference sequence). The CDR3 has 15 residues. V was pared by 0 bases and J by 5 bases, with 5 bases of the junction left unmatched. The CDR3: CASSQETTGGTEAFF. CDR3 DNA sequence: TGTGCCAGCAGCCAAGAAACAACAGGGGGAACTGAAGCTTTCTTT.

The chain is built from TRBV12-3 or TRBV12-4 and TRBJ2-3, with D possibly matching TRBD2 (5 bases). This CDR3 region has 13 residues. The germline V and J ends were trimmed by 2 bases and 3 bases, with 6 bases remaining between them. The CDR3 DNA reads TGTGCCAGCAGTTTATCGGGGACAGATACGCAGTATTTT. It yields the protein CASSLSGTDTQYF.

This chain joins TRBV19 and TRBJ2-5, with no clear D. Trimming removed 4 bases at V and 5 bases at J, with 8 bases between. The CDR3 extends over 12 amino acids. The germline CDR1 and CDR2 sequences are LNHDA and SQIVND (reference sequence). The CDR3 spells CASSTTRETQYF. Here the CDR3 DNA reads TGTGCCAGTAGTACAACAAGGGAGACCCAGTACTTC. The whole variable domain, filled in from reference TRBV19 and TRBJ2-5, reads DGGITQSPKYLFRKEGQNVTLSCEQNLNHDAMYWYRQDPGQGLRLIYYSQIVNDFQKGDIAEGYSVSREKKESFPLTVTSAQKNPTAFYLCASSTTRETQYFGPGTRLLVL.

The chain carries TRBV18 and TRBJ1-2; a possible D gene is TRBD1 (6 bases). With 6 bases removed from V and 4 bases from J, the gap between germline ends came to 18 bases. The CDR3 sequence is 15 residues long. From germline, CDR1 is KGHSH and CDR2 LQKENI. CDR3 sequence (DNA): TGTGCCAGCTCCCCGGGCTCTGTGGGGGCCTATGGCTACACCTTC. Translation gives CASSPGSVGAYGYTF.

V gene TRBV12-5 combines with J gene TRBJ2-3; weak D call: TRBD1 (6 bases). This CDR3 has 12 residues. Trimming removed 5 bases at V and 6 bases at J, with 9 bases between. The germline CDR1 and CDR2 sequences are LGHNT and FRNRAP. CDR3 nucleotides: TGTGCTAGTGGTCCAGGGGTGGATACGCAGTATTTT. Translation gives CASGPGVDTQYF. The full variable domain, with the rest looked up from reference TRBV12-5 and TRBJ2-3, is DARVTQTPRHKVTEMGQEVTMRCQPILGHNTVFWYRQTMMQGLELLAYFRNRAPLDDSGMPKDRFSAEMPDATLATLKIQPSEPRDSAVYFCASGPGVDTQYFGPGTRLTVL.

The chain uses TRBV19 and TRBJ1-3; a possible D gene is TRBD1 (6 bases). V lost 6 bases to trimming and J lost 8 bases, with 14 bases between them. The CDR3 spans 13 residues. Germline lookup yields CDR1 LNHDA and CDR2 SQIVND (reference sequence). The CDR3 loop is CASRGQGTDTIYF. In DNA form, the CDR3 reads TGTGCCAGTAGAGGGCAGGGGACGGACACCATATATTTT.

This clone has a single count. The chain employs TRBV18 and TRBJ1-1; TRBD1 matches at 9 bases. After removal of 4 bases from V and 5 bases from J, the junction contained 5 bases not matched to a gene. The CDR3 is 14 amino acids. The germline V gene has CDR1 KGHSH and CDR2 LQKENI. The CDR3, as DNA: TGTGCCAGCTCACTTTCGACAGGGGGGACTGAAGCTTTCTTT. Its translation is CASSLSTGGTEAFF.

The chain has TRBV6-2 or TRBV6-3 and TRBJ2-7, with 7 bases that match TRBD1. The V and J ends lost 0 bases and 5 bases, in that order; junction bases with no gene match: 7. This CDR3 comprises 15 residues. Germline V gene data show CDR1 as MNHEY and CDR2 as SVGEGT. CDR3 region: CASSYSISQGDEQYF. Here the CDR3 DNA reads TGTGCCAGCAGTTACTCAATAAGTCAGGGGGACGAGCAGTACTTC.

This chain connects TRBV7-9 to TRBJ2-7; D ambiguous. V lost 5 bases and J lost 2, with 10 bases in between. Germline CDR1 SEHNR, CDR2 FQNEAQ (reference sequence). The CDR3 covers 13 residues. The CDR3 nucleotides read TGTGCCAGCAGCCCCCCGAGCGCCTACGAGCAGTACTTC. This codes for CASSPPSAYEQYF.

V gene TRBV27 combines with J gene TRBJ1-2; D may be TRBD1 (6 bases). The CDR3 runs 17 residues. V lost 7 bases and J 2 bases, leaving 23 bases between the germline ends. Germline CDR1 and CDR2: MNHEY and SMNVEV (reference sequence). CDR3 sequence (DNA): TGTGCCAGCACCTCCTTCTCGACGGGGGCAGCCAACTATGGCTACACCTTC. Translation: CASTSFSTGAANYGYTF.